Listed below are T cell receptor beta chains from one sample, sequenced in a study of blood T cell repertoires in COVID-19. Clones were read by immunoSEQ multiplex PCR, and TCRdb kept only the in-frame ones, dropping some. The data contain about 45,000 clones, roughly 88% of them singletons. The sequenced material came from peripheral blood. The receptors were gathered from an elderly woman with acute or convalescent COVID-19. CDR3s include the opening cysteine and the closing phenylalanine or tryptophan. Each record gives: J gene, V gene, CDR3 protein.

>TRBJ2-5|TRBV9
CASSGTGLAGETQYF
>TRBJ2-7|TRBV5-1
CASSLGGSSYEQYF
>TRBJ2-7|TRBV28
CASSPLYEQYF
>TRBJ1-2|TRBV4-1
CASSQEDRGVYGYTF
>TRBJ1-3|TRBV7-9
CASSLEQLSGNTIYF
>TRBJ1-3|TRBV7-2
CASSLEYSGNTIYF
>TRBJ2-1|TRBV5-1
CASSLGGTSGNNEQFF
>TRBJ2-7|TRBV28
CAGGSGGLYEQYF
>TRBJ1-2|TRBV29-1
CSVREGANGYTF
>TRBJ1-1|TRBV5-1
CASSEDPGGYTEAFF
>TRBJ2-6|TRBV4-2
CASSQTSGANVLTF
>TRBJ1-4|TRBV7-8
CASSLMPGQGNEKLFF
>TRBJ2-1|TRBV3-1/TRBV3-2
CASSRIGAGPYNEQFF
>TRBJ1-3|TRBV30
CAWSANPLYSGNTIYF
>TRBJ2-1|TRBV6-5
CASGRTSGSYEQFF
>TRBJ2-1|TRBV24-1
CATSDLPVAGKYNEQFF
>TRBJ2-1|TRBV24-1
CATSDPSAGGDLYEQFF
>TRBJ1-2|TRBV5-6
CASSLRGPGIGRYGYTF
>TRBJ2-5|TRBV7-9
CASTRAGGAETQYF
>TRBJ2-3|TRBV19
CASSIPGTDTQYF
>TRBJ2-5|TRBV10-3
CAISEGETQYF
>TRBJ2-1|TRBV11-2
CASSLGPVNPENKFF
>TRBJ2-4|TRBV12-3/TRBV12-4
CASSFTDALQYF
>TRBJ2-5|TRBV7-2
CASSFSTGGGQETQYF
>TRBJ2-3|TRBV7-2
CASSGLDRGRSDTQYF
>TRBJ2-7|TRBV5-1
CASKLAANQASEQYF
>TRBJ2-7|TRBV7-2
CASSLNLVLAYEQYF
>TRBJ1-2|TRBV7-8
CASSPAGNYGYTF